Below, one TCR beta chain is given with its context. Antigen unknown. This record belongs to a study of T cell responses to AZD1222 COVID-19 vaccine. Study results and limitations: It should be noted that donors were predominantly white British and more often female, and clonal diversity was possibly underestimated. Elevations in Spike-specific TCR breadth and depth followed administration of two AZD1222 doses.

The V and J ends lost 3 bases and 11 bases respectively, with 15 bases between them. Germline V gene lookup returns CDR1 GTSNPN and CDR2 SVGIG (reference sequence). The CDR3 is 12 residues long. Libraries were prepared by immunoSEQ multiplex PCR; TCRdb keeps only in-frame clonotypes and omits some of them. The table shows 150,000 to 200,000 clones, with 92% occurring only once. The receptor comes from an adult in good health. This chain links TRBV30 with TRBJ2-3; D remains ambiguous. Sequencing used peripheral blood, obtained on day 0 of AZD1222 vaccination. CDR3 DNA: TGTGCCTGGAGCGCGCCCCTTGGGAAGCAGTATTTT. Protein sequence: CAWSAPLGKQYF.